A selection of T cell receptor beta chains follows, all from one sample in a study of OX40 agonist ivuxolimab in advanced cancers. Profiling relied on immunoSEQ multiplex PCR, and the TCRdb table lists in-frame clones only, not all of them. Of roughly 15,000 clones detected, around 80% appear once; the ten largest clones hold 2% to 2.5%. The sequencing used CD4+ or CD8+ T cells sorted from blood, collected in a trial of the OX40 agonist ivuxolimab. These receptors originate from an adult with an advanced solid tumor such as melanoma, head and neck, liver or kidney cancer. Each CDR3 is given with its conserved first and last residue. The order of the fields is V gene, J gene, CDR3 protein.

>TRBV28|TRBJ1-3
CASSSGTGGSGNTIYF
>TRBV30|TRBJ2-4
CAWKGGEAKNIQYF
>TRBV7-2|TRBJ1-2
CASSPYYANYGYTF
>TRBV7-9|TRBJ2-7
CASSSATYEQYF
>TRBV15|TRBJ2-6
CATSRAPRGIHSGANVLTF
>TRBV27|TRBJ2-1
CASSLYQSWTTYNEQFF
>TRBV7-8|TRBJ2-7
CASSPGQAAYEQYF
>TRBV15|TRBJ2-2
CATSSPGGLNTGELFF
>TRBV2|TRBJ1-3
CASSAQGVNTIYF
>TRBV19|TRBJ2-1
CASRVTGEQFF
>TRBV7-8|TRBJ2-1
CASSLRSAGEAYNEQFF
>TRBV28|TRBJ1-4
CASRTGSMKKLFF
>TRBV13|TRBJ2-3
CASSQGQGGFPDTQYF
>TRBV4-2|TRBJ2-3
CASSQFSTDTQYF
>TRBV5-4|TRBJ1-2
CASSEQGIGYTF
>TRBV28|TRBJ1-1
CASSLTDRGAEAFF
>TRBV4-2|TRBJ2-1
CASSPGQGSNEQFF
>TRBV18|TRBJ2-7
CASSMGPKYEQYF
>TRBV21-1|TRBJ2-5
CASSAKEQYF
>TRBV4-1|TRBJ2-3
CASSQGGGRVSDTQYF
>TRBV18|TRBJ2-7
CASSQTSGYSYEQYF
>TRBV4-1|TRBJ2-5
CASSQEGTRIGQETQYF
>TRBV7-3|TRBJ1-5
CASNLRVTSNQPQHF
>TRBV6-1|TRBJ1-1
CASSETTGPEAFF
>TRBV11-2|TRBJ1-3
CASSLVDSLSGNTIYF
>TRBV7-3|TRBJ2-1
CASRLSGSGDEQFF
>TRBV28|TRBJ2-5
CASSYNQARETQYF
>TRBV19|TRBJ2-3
CASIPNYAGAGDTQYF
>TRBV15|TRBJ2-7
CATSRDRAGNSYEQYF